The 21 T cell receptor beta chains in this list originate from one sample, sequenced in a study of blood T cells in healthy people across ages. Sample-barcoded 5' priming and a J-beta primer mix drove a second PCR of roughly 6 to 12 cycles. TCRdb reanalysed the 5' RACE reads using MiXCR and keeps one entry per CDR3 protein. Of about 1.6 million distinct CDR3 sequences listed, approximately 32% were seen once; the top ten hold 11%. The sample taken for sequencing was blood. The receptors were sampled from a woman in her 30s in good health.

CDR3 region: CASSQTNSDTQYF. The DNA of the CDR3 is TGTGCCAGCAGCCAGACAAATTCGGATACGCAGTATTTT. The rearrangement links TRBV13 to TRBJ2-3, with D uncertain. Per germline, CDR1 PRHDT and CDR2 FYEKMQ (reference sequence). This CDR3 is 13 amino acids long. V lost 5 bases, J lost 6 bases, and 12 bases lay in between.

V is TRBV29-1 and J is TRBJ2-5; D not resolved. Germline values: CDR1 SQVTM, CDR2 ANQGSEA. The CDR3 is 11 residues long. The V end lost 4 bases, the J end lost 4 bases, and 7 bases lay between the germline ends. Written as DNA, the CDR3 is TGCAGCGTTGTTGGATTAGAGACCCAGTACTTC. Its protein is CSVVGLETQYF. The entire variable domain, with the rest obtained from reference TRBV29-1 and TRBJ2-5, is as follows: SAVISQKPSRDICQRGTSLTIQCQVDSQVTMMFWYRQQPGQSLTLIATANQGSEATYESGFVIDKFPISRPNLTFSTLTVSNMSPEDSSIYLCSVVGLETQYFGPGTRLLVL.

This clonotype was seen a few times. The chain combines TRBV10-3 with TRBJ2-4, with D hard to call. TRBJ2-7 matches the DNA end more closely, so the J call is doubtful. This CDR3 is 11 amino acids long. The germline gives CDR1 ENHRY, CDR2 SYGVKD. CDR3 amino acids: CAIRTSYEQYF. The CDR3 nucleotides are TGTGCCATCAGGACCTCCTACGAGCAGTACTTC.

This clonotype was seen a few times. The rearrangement links TRBV28 to TRBJ2-4; 9 bases map to TRBD2. The J call may be mistaken, given a closer DNA end match to TRBJ2-7. Germline loops: CDR1 MDHEN, CDR2 SYDVKM. This CDR3 comprises 12 residues. Here the CDR3 DNA reads TGTGCCACCAGCGGGAGGCCCTACGAGCAGTACTTC. This encodes CATSGRPYEQYF.

This clonotype was observed a handful of times. This chain connects TRBV29-1 to TRBJ1-1, with D tentatively TRBD1 (6 bases). V was trimmed by 4 bases and J by 7 bases, leaving 13 bases between them. CDR3 length: 12 residues. Germline V gene data show CDR1 as SQVTM and CDR2 as ANQGSEA. The CDR3 reads CSVALGAIEAFF. The CDR3 coding sequence is TGCAGCGTTGCTCTGGGGGCAATTGAAGCTTTCTTT.

This clonotype was detected only a few times. The genes are TRBV6-6 and TRBJ1-2, with 10 positions matching TRBD1. This CDR3 has 12 residues. With V trimmed by 6 bases and J by 6 bases, 1 base remained unmatched. Germline-derived CDR1 and CDR2 are MNHNY and SVGAGI (reference sequence). The CDR3 reads CASRDRGNGYTF. The CDR3 DNA is TGTGCCAGCAGGGACAGGGGGAATGGCTACACCTTC.

This clonotype is medium-sized (0.01 to 0.1%) within its sample. The V and J genes are TRBV6-1 and TRBJ2-1, with a tentative D call TRBD1 (5 bases). Germline V gene data show CDR1 as MNHNS and CDR2 as SASEGT. The length of the CDR3 is 11 residues. V lost 8 bases and J 7 bases, leaving 9 bases between the germline ends. This CDR3 is CASPGMNEQFF. CDR3 bases: TGTGCCAGCCCAGGGATGAATGAGCAGTTCTTC.

The gene calls are TRBV11-2 and TRBJ2-7; TRBD2 is a possible D gene (6 bases). Germline V gene sequence: CDR1 SGHAT, CDR2 FQNNGV. CDR3 length equals 14 residues. With 3 bases removed from V and 6 bases from J, the gap between germline ends came to 15 bases. The CDR3 loop is CASSLGLSTGEQYF. The CDR3 region has the DNA TGTGCCAGCAGCTTGGGACTTTCCACCGGCGAGCAGTACTTC.

This clonotype was seen a handful of times. The gene calls are TRBV3-1 and TRBJ2-7; maybe TRBD2 (6 bases). This CDR3 region has 12 residues. Deletions cut 1 base from V and 11 bases from J, with 12 bases between. Germline V CDR1 and CDR2: LGHDT, YNNKEL (reference sequence). This CDR3 reads CASSQGRGVEYF. The CDR3 DNA reads as TGTGCCAGCAGCCAAGGGCGGGGAGTTGAGTACTTC.

V gene TRBV7-9 combines with J gene TRBJ1-6; 7 bases are shared with TRBD1. CDR3 length equals 15 residues. Trimming removed 5 bases from V and 14 bases from J; junction bases left unmatched: 15. CDR1 and CDR2 (germline): SEHNR, FQNEAQ (reference sequence). The CDR3 here is CASSPLGGQPSALHF. CDR3 sequence (DNA): TGTGCCAGCAGCCCCCTCGGGGGACAGCCTTCGGCCCTCCACTTT.

This clonotype has a handful of counts. The chain has TRBV30 and TRBJ1-1, with D unclear. The V end was cut by 5 bases, the J end by 6 bases, with 13 bases between. Germline V gene sequence: CDR1 GTSNPN, CDR2 SVGIG (reference sequence). This CDR3 has 12 residues. CDR3 in DNA: TGTGCCTGGGGACCGCCGGGGTCTGAAGCTTTCTTT. Translation: CAWGPPGSEAFF.

This chain connects TRBV20-1 to TRBJ2-2; D is uncertain. CDR1 and CDR2 (germline): DFQATT, SNEGSKA (reference sequence). The V gene lost 5 bases and the J gene lost 4 bases, with 11 bases spanning the gap. The CDR3 spans 13 residues. Written as DNA, the CDR3 is TGCAGTGCTCCCCTGCGGCCCACCGGGGAGCTGTTTTTT. Protein sequence: CSAPLRPTGELFF.

The rearrangement uses TRBV10-2 and TRBJ2-2; D possibly corresponds to TRBD2 (7 bases). This CDR3 is 15 amino acids long. V was shortened by 7 bases and J by 3 bases, with 15 bases between the two germline ends. Germline CDR1 WSHSY, CDR2 SAAADI. In DNA form, the CDR3 reads TGCGCCAGCATCTCCGGGGGGCCTTACACCGGGGAGCTGTTTTTT. It specifies CASISGGPYTGELFF.

A single count supports this clonotype. The V and J genes are TRBV10-3 and TRBJ1-1; D is undetermined. V was cut by 5 bases and J by 1 base, with 8 bases left in between. The V gene's germline CDR1 is ENHRY and CDR2 SYGVKD. CDR3 length: 13 residues. The CDR3 bases are TGTGCCATCAGTTTTCAGGAGAACACTGAAGCTTTCTTT. Protein: CAISFQENTEAFF.

The chain combines TRBV5-1 with TRBJ1-1, with a weak D call TRBD1 (5 bases). The germline V and J ends were trimmed by 4 bases and 3 bases, with 10 bases remaining between them. Per germline, CDR1 SGHRS and CDR2 YFSETQ. The CDR3 spans 13 residues. The DNA for the CDR3 is TGCGCCAGCAGCCAGGGTTCTGACACTGAAGCTTTCTTT. Amino acids: CASSQGSDTEAFF.

The chain employs TRBV7-2 and TRBJ2-1; D is unresolved. The CDR3 spans 16 residues. Trimming pared 5 bases from V and 0 bases from J, leaving 14 bases between. Germline CDR1 reads SGHTA; CDR2 reads FQGNSA. CDR3 DNA: TGTGCCAGCAGCCCTCGAGCGCCAAACTCCTACAATGAGCAGTTCTTC. Residues: CASSPRAPNSYNEQFF.

The table lists this clonotype with a few counts. The chain recombines TRBV12-3 or TRBV12-4 with TRBJ1-5; D possibly corresponds to TRBD1 (5 bases). The CDR3 length is 14 residues. V was clipped by 4 bases and J by 2 bases, with 9 bases between them. DNA of the CDR3: TGTGCCAGCAGTTCGGGGGACCGCAATCAGCCCCAGCATTTT. This sequence encodes CASSSGDRNQPQHF.

The chain recombines TRBV28 with TRBJ2-5, with D unclear. The CDR3 covers 13 residues. The germline V gene has CDR1 MDHEN and CDR2 SYDVKM. The V end was cut by 5 bases, the J end by 7 bases, with 14 bases between. This chain's CDR3 is CASSLGQSGTQYF. In nucleotides, the CDR3 is TGTGCCAGCAGTCTGGGTCAGTCGGGGACCCAGTACTTC.

In this sample, this clonotype turned up a few times. V usage is TRBV10-3 and J usage is TRBJ2-7; D uncertain. Germline values: CDR1 ENHRY, CDR2 SYGVKD. With 10 bases removed from V and 3 bases from J, the gap between germline ends came to 13 bases. The CDR3 covers 12 residues. CDR3 in amino acids: CATLTLGYEQYF. For the CDR3, the DNA is TGTGCCACCCTGACCTTGGGCTACGAGCAGTACTTC.

This clonotype was observed a handful of times. The chain couples TRBV6-6 to TRBJ1-1; D uncertain. Germline V gene data show CDR1 as MNHNY and CDR2 as SVGAGI (reference sequence). Trimming took 6 bases from V and 8 from J, leaving 10 bases between them. CDR3 length: 11 residues. In DNA form, the CDR3 reads TGTGCCAGCAGCCCCGCCGGGGAAGCTTTCTTT. It codes for CASSPAGEAFF.

This clonotype occurred a few times. The chain has TRBV6-5 and TRBJ1-2; TRBD1 might be the D (5 bases). Per germline, CDR1 MNHEY and CDR2 SVGAGI. CDR3 length equals 16 residues. V lost 0 bases to trimming and J lost 0 bases, with 11 bases between them. The CDR3 coding sequence is TGTGCCAGCAGTTACTCTGTAGGGGAAGCTAACTATGGCTACACCTTC. Translating it yields CASSYSVGEANYGYTF.